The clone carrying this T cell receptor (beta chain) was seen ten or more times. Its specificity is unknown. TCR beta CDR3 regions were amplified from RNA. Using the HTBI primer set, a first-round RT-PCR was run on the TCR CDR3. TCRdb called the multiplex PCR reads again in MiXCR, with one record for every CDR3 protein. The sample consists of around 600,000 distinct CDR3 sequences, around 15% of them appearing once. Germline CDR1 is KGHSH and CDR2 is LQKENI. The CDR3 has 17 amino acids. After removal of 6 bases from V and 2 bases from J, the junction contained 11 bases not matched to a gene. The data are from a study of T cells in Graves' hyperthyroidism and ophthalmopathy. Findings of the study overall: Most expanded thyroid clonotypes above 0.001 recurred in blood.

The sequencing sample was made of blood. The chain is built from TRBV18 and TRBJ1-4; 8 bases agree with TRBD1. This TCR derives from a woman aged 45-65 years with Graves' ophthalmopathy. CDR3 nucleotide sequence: TGTGCCAGCTCTCGCGACAGGGGAATTTCCACTAATGAAAAACTGTTTTTT. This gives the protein CASSRDRGISTNEKLFF.